What follows are 5 T cell receptor beta chains derived from one specimen sequenced in a study of cytotoxic CD8 clonotypes in ibrutinib-treated CLL (dated by TCRdb to 2020 to 2023). Library creation used the immunoSEQ multiplex PCR assay. TCRdb re-hosts the immuneACCESS table, in-frame sequences only. Its copies lack some clones; in the studies checked, an unresolved V gene accounts for under half of them, and the cause for the rest is not known. The sample table lists some 27,000 clones, 57% of them with a count of one. Around 5% of the sample goes to the ten largest clones. The sequencing here drew on PBMCs, taken before ibrutinib treatment. The source of these receptors is a human donor with chronic lymphocytic leukemia.

The V gene is TRBV2, the J gene TRBJ2-7; tentatively, D is TRBD2 (5 bases). Germline V CDR1 and CDR2: SNHLY, FYNNEI. This CDR3 contains 13 residues. Trimming took off 5 bases at V and 5 bases at J, with 13 bases between the two ends. CDR3 residues: CASSSGYLNEQYF. The CDR3 nucleotides are TGTGCCAGCAGTTCGGGATATCTCAACGAGCAGTACTTC.

The sample holds one count of this clone. The J gene is TRBJ2-5, the V gene TRBV7-7; TRBD1 aligns across 10 bases. CDR3 length: 14 residues. Germline values: CDR1 SSHAT, CDR2 FNYEAQ (reference sequence). The V and J ends lost 1 base and 7 bases, in that order; junction bases with no gene match: 3. The CDR3 coding sequence is TGTGCCAGCAGCTTAGTGAGGACAGGGGGGACCCAGTACTTC. Protein sequence: CASSLVRTGGTQYF.

The CDR3 loop reads CASSSGTGALYGYTF. In DNA, the CDR3 is TGCGCCAGCAGCTCCGGGACAGGAGCCCTCTATGGCTACACCTTC. V is TRBV4-1 and J is TRBJ1-2, with 8 bases that match TRBD1. J lost 4 bases, V lost 5 bases, and 9 bases had no gene match. In germline, CDR1 is MGHRA, CDR2 YSYEKL. This CDR3 has 15 amino acids.

This clone has a single count. The DNA of the CDR3 is TGTGCCAGCAGTTTGACTAGCTCCTACAATGAGCAGTTCTTC. Residues: CASSLTSSYNEQFF. The chain combines TRBV27 with TRBJ2-1; TRBD2 might be the D (6 bases). Trimming removed 3 bases at V and 0 bases at J, with 6 bases between. The CDR3 is 14 amino acids. CDR1 is MNHEY, CDR2 SMNVEV, per germline (reference sequence).

This clone has just a few counts. At the DNA level, this CDR3 is encoded by other sequences in the same sample as well. The rearrangement uses TRBV11-2 and TRBJ2-3; D remains unclear. Trimming removed 2 bases at V and 0 bases at J, with 6 bases between. The germline CDR1 and CDR2 sequences are SGHAT and FQNNGV. This CDR3 comprises 14 residues. DNA for the CDR3: TGTGCCAGCAGCTTAACTGCTAGCACAGATACGCAGTATTTT. This encodes CASSLTASTDTQYF.